One and the same sample provided the 30 T cell receptor beta chains below, sequenced in a study of Tregs in tolerant kidney transplant recipients. Data came from immunoSEQ multiplex PCR; TCRdb stores just in-frame clones and leaves some out. Its table records more than 11,000 clones. Recipients received nonmyeloablative bone marrow transplants from related graft donors, with transient mixed chimerism. This specimen consisted of CD8+ T cells from blood (PBMCs), obtained 6 months after the transplant. The receptors stem from a human patient who received a combined kidney and bone marrow transplant. The graft donor may have given rise to some T cells.

The CDR3 reads CASSSRQGLYNEQFF. Incomplete CDR3 DNA: TGTGCCAGCAGCTCTCGCCAAGGACTCTACAATGAG. This chain uses TRBV7-9 with TRBJ2-1; a possible D gene is TRBD2 (5 bases). The read finishes 3 residues shy of the CDR3 end, and the germline J gene is used to complete it. CDR1 is SEHNR and CDR2 is FQNEAQ in the germline V gene (reference sequence). The CDR3 covers 15 residues. The V and J ends lost 4 bases and 3 bases respectively, with 13 bases between them.

About this clone: The CDR3 end lies 3 residues beyond the end of the read and is filled in from the germline J gene. J is TRBJ2-2 and V is TRBV7-9, with 9 positions matching TRBD1. Germline V gene data show CDR1 as SEHNR and CDR2 as FQNEAQ (reference sequence). Trimming removed 5 bases from V and 1 base from J; junction bases left unmatched: 2. The CDR3 loop spans 15 amino acids. The covered CDR3 bases are TGTGCCAGCAGCCAGGACAGGGGGAACACCGGGGAG. Protein product: CASSQDRGNTGE. The CDR3, in full, reads CASSQDRGNTGELFF.

About this clone: The read gets to within 3 residues of the CDR3 end, and the germline J gene fills in the rest. This chain uses TRBV19 with TRBJ2-1; 8 bases line up with TRBD2. Germline values: CDR1 LNHDA, CDR2 SQIVND (reference sequence). The length of the CDR3 is 14 residues. The trim removed 9 bases at V and 6 bases at J, leaving 10 bases unmatched. Partial CDR3 DNA: TGTGCCAGCCGAGTAGCGGGACCTCTCAATGAG. Translating gives CASRVAGPLNE. The complete CDR3 protein is CASRVAGPLNEQFF.

Comments on this clone: The read ends 3 residues early relative to the CDR3; the germline J gene fills the gap. The chain links TRBV10-3 to TRBJ2-2, with D perhaps matching TRBD1 or TRBD2 (5 bases each). Germline V gene sequence: CDR1 ENHRY, CDR2 SYGVKD. The CDR3 loop spans 13 amino acids. CDR3 loop: CAISEEGNEKLFF. The sequenced part of the CDR3 DNA is TGTGCCATCAGTGAAGAGGGGAATGAAAAG.

Regarding this clone: The read stops 3 residues short of the end of the CDR3; the missing end is completed from the germline J gene. V gene TRBV11-2 combines with J gene TRBJ1-1, with D maybe TRBD1 (5 bases). V shed 6 bases and J shed 4 bases, with 18 bases lying between them. There are 15 residues in the CDR3. Germline assignment: CDR1 SGHAT and CDR2 FQNNGV. The CDR3 protein is CASRRRNGAVTEAFF. The CDR3 DNA, read in part, is TGTGCCAGCAGACGCCGCAATGGGGCTGTCACTGAA.

Points on this clone: The sequence runs out 3 residues before the end of the CDR3; the remainder is reconstructed from the germline J gene. The chain combines TRBV12-5 with TRBJ2-3; 7 positions agree with TRBD2. Germline CDR1 and CDR2: LGHNT and FRNRAP. The CDR3 is 17 amino acids. V gave up 0 bases and J gave up 3 bases; unmatched junction bases: 9. Partial CDR3 DNA: TGTGCTAGTGGTTTGGTACCAGGACTAGTTGGAACAGATACG. Translating it yields CASGLVPGLVGTDT. The full CDR3 is CASGLVPGLVGTDTQYF.

About this clone: The CDR3 goes on 3 residues after the read ends, and that part is filled in from the germline J gene. The V and J genes are TRBV7-6 and TRBJ2-3; weak D call: TRBD2 (6 bases). There are 13 residues in the CDR3. CDR1 is SGHVS, CDR2 FNYEAQ, per germline. Trimming took 6 bases from V and 1 from J, leaving 8 bases between them. The CDR3 protein is CASRSGGTDTQYF. The DNA read from the CDR3 is TGTGCCAGCAGGTCGGGGGGCACAGATACG.

Concerning this clone: The junction departs from germline at one end; a sequencing error may be responsible. The sequenced fragment ends 3 residues before the CDR3 boundary, so the rest is inferred from the germline J gene. The rearrangement uses TRBV2 and TRBJ1-3, with D unclear. Germline-derived CDR1 and CDR2 are SNHLY and FYNNEI. This CDR3 comprises 14 residues. CDR3 sequence reads: CASSEVDSGNTIYF. CDR3 DNA, as far as it was read: TGTGCCAGCAGTGAGGTCGACTCTGGAAACACA.

In regard to this clone: The sequenced fragment ends 3 residues before the CDR3 boundary, so the rest is inferred from the germline J gene. V is TRBV7-6 and J is TRBJ1-2; maybe TRBD1 (6 bases). The CDR3 has 16 residues. The V end was cut by 5 bases, the J end by 0 bases, with 16 bases between. Germline lookup yields CDR1 SGHVS and CDR2 FNYEAQ. The CDR3 reads CASSPRPDSTNYGYTF. CDR3 DNA (partial): TGTGCCAGCAGCCCCCGACCGGACAGTACTAACTATGGC.

Comments on this clone: Coverage ceases 3 residues before the CDR3 finishes, and the germline J gene fills in the end. V gene TRBV28 combines with J gene TRBJ1-2; TRBD1 might be the D (5 bases). V shed 6 bases and J shed 0 bases, with 11 bases lying between them. The germline V gene encodes CDR1 MDHEN and CDR2 SYDVKM. This CDR3 is 14 amino acids long. CDR3 sequence reads: CASSLRGTNYGYTF. Partial CDR3 DNA: TGTGCCAGCAGCCTCCGGGGGACTAACTATGGC.

Remarks on this clone: The observed sequence ends 3 residues before the CDR3 terminus, with the missing tail filled in from the germline J gene. This sequence joins TRBV11-3 and TRBJ2-7, with 7 bases that match TRBD2. V was pared by 2 bases and J by 5 bases, with 6 bases of the junction left unmatched. The CDR3 loop spans 14 amino acids. Germline V gene lookup returns CDR1 SGHNT and CDR2 YENEEA. CDR3 sequence reads: CASSLRAGTNEQYF. The sequenced CDR3 bases are TGTGCCAGCAGCTTAAGGGCAGGGACTAACGAG.

Comments on this clone: The observed sequence ends 3 residues before the CDR3 terminus, with the missing tail filled in from the germline J gene. The V call is TRBV6-1, the J call TRBJ2-7; 11 bases fit TRBD1. The CDR3 is made up of 14 amino acids. Germline CDR1 is MNHNS and CDR2 is SASEGT. Germline trimming cut 3 bases from V and 3 bases from J; bases unmatched to any gene: 1. CDR3 amino acids: CASSDGTGGYEQYF. The part of the CDR3 DNA that was read is TGTGCCAGCAGTGACGGGACAGGGGGCTACGAG.

With respect to this clone: The read is 3 residues too short to cover the CDR3 end, so that end is filled in from the germline J gene. This chain uses TRBV29-1 with TRBJ2-1; tentatively, D is TRBD1 (5 bases). This CDR3 contains 14 residues. CDR1 and CDR2 from the germline V gene are SQVTM and ANQGSEA. V lost 3 bases to trimming and J lost 0 bases, with 9 bases between them. CDR3 DNA (partial): TGCAGCGTTGAGGCAGGGCACTCCTACAATGAG. This gives the protein CSVEAGHSYNE. The CDR3 reads in full as CSVEAGHSYNEQFF.

With respect to this clone: Read data end 3 residues before the CDR3 end; the end is taken from the germline J gene. The rearrangement joins TRBV7-8 to TRBJ2-7; D not resolved. CDR3 length equals 12 residues. Germline CDR1 and CDR2: SGHVS and FQNEAQ. V was pared by 6 bases and J by 6 bases, with 12 bases between. CDR3: CASSYTSVEQYF. Incomplete CDR3 DNA: TGTGCCAGCAGTTACACATCAGTCGAG.

By frequency, this clone is large. Sequencing ends 3 residues short of the CDR3 end; the germline J gene provides the rest. The V call is TRBV13, the J call TRBJ2-3; D remains ambiguous. The germline V gene encodes CDR1 PRHDT and CDR2 FYEKMQ (reference sequence). Trimming cost V 1 base and J 0 bases, with 8 bases left between them. The CDR3 is made up of 15 amino acids. CDR3 protein: CASSLEGLSTDTQYF. The CDR3 bases that were read are TGTGCCAGCAGCTTAGAAGGGTTGAGCACAGATACG.

Comments on this clone: The read comes to an end 3 residues before the CDR3 does, leaving the germline J gene to fill in the end. The rearrangement links TRBV5-1 to TRBJ1-1, with D possibly matching TRBD1 (5 bases). This CDR3 is built from 14 residues. Trimming removed 3 bases from V and 4 bases from J, with 13 bases in between. The germline V gene encodes CDR1 SGHRS and CDR2 YFSETQ. The CDR3 DNA, read in part, is TGCGCCAGCAGCTATTCGGGCGGGGGCACTGAA. This encodes CASSYSGGGTE. The whole CDR3 sequence reads CASSYSGGGTEAFF.

With regard to this clone: The read comes to an end 3 residues before the CDR3 does, leaving the germline J gene to fill in the end. The gene calls are TRBV5-1 and TRBJ1-1, with D maybe TRBD1 (5 bases). Per the germline V gene, CDR1 is SGHRS and CDR2 is YFSETQ. The CDR3 totals 11 residues. The V end lost 4 bases, the J end lost 7 bases, and 8 bases lay between the germline ends. The CDR3 here is CASSIQGEAFF. The covered CDR3 bases are TGCGCCAGCAGCATCCAGGGTGAA.

In the case of this clone: The sequenced fragment ends 3 residues before the CDR3 boundary, so the rest is inferred from the germline J gene. The rearrangement joins TRBV7-6 to TRBJ1-5; 7 bases map to TRBD1. This CDR3 contains 16 residues. V shed 1 base and J 3 bases; nucleotides not matched to a gene: 6. In germline, CDR1 is SGHVS, CDR2 FNYEAQ. The CDR3 sequence is CASSLGPGQFNQPQHF. The CDR3 bases that were read are TGTGCCAGCAGCTTAGGGCCGGGACAGTTCAATCAGCCC.

On this clone: The read comes to an end 3 residues before the CDR3 does, leaving the germline J gene to fill in the end. The chain links TRBV10-3 to TRBJ1-5, with 8 positions matching TRBD1. The germline gives CDR1 ENHRY, CDR2 SYGVKD. The CDR3 totals 17 residues. V shed 1 base, J shed 2 bases, and the junction held 7 bases outside the gene matches. The CDR3 is CAISEWPLQGGNQPQHF. The covered CDR3 bases are TGTGCCATCAGTGAGTGGCCCTTACAGGGGGGCAATCAGCCC.

A note on this clone: An end of the junction differs from the germline gene, which may be a read error. The read comes to an end 3 residues before the CDR3 does, leaving the germline J gene to fill in the end. This chain joins TRBV4-2 and TRBJ1-1; a weak D match, TRBD1 (6 bases). Germline CDR1 and CDR2: LGHNA and YNFKEQ. This CDR3 has 16 amino acids. The CDR3 region is CASSQGGTLMNTEAFF. CDR3 bases read: TGCGCCAGCAGCCAAGGGGGGACACTCATGAACACTGAA.

Points on this clone: The read stops 3 residues short of the end of the CDR3; the missing end is completed from the germline J gene. The chain recombines TRBV2 with TRBJ2-1; TRBD2 matches at 8 bases. The junction had 9 bases not matched to a gene; V was cut back by 7 bases and J by 4 bases. CDR1 is SNHLY and CDR2 is FYNNEI in the germline V gene. The CDR3 is 15 residues long. The CDR3 DNA, read in part, is TGTGCCAGCATGGTGGGGGTAGCGGGATACAATGAG. Protein product: CASMVGVAGYNE. The entire CDR3 reads CASMVGVAGYNEQFF. The complete variable domain, with remaining parts taken from reference TRBV2 and TRBJ2-1, reads EPEVTQTPSHQVTQMGQEVILRCVPISNHLYFYWYRQILGQKVEFLVSFYNNEISEKSEIFDDQFSVERPDGSNFTLKIRSTKLEDSAMYFCASMVGVAGYNEQFFGPGTRLTVL.

About this clone: The read falls 3 residues short of the CDR3 end, and the missing part is taken from the germline J gene. This chain joins TRBV7-8 and TRBJ2-1; a weak D match, TRBD2 (6 bases). Trimming removed 5 bases at V and 5 bases at J, with 13 bases between. CDR1 is SGHVS and CDR2 is FQNEAQ in the germline V gene. CDR3 length: 14 residues. CDR3 bases read: TGTGCCAGCAGCGTACCGGGACTCCACAATGAG. Protein sequence: CASSVPGLHNE. The whole CDR3 sequence is CASSVPGLHNEQFF.

Concerning this clone: The DNA ends 3 residues before the CDR3 does, and the rest of the CDR3 is filled in from the germline J gene. The chain couples TRBV5-5 to TRBJ1-2; the D gene is possibly TRBD1 (6 bases). Trimming cost V 0 bases and J 4 bases, with 7 bases left between them. Looked up from germline, CDR1 is SGHKS and CDR2 is YYEKEE (reference sequence). The CDR3 spans 13 residues. The part of the CDR3 DNA that was read is TGTGCCAGCAGCTTGGACAGGGTCTATGGC. Translated: CASSLDRVYG. The full CDR3 sequence reads CASSLDRVYGYTF. The complete variable domain, with remaining parts taken from reference TRBV5-5 and TRBJ1-2, reads DAGVTQSPTHLIKTRGQQVTLRCSPISGHKSVSWYQQVLGQGPQFIFQYYEKEERGRGNFPDRFSARQFPNYSSELNVNALLLGDSALYLCASSLDRVYGYTFGSGTRLTVV.

Of note for this clone: Coverage ceases 3 residues before the CDR3 finishes, and the germline J gene fills in the end. The chain couples TRBV15 to TRBJ2-7; 7 bases are shared with TRBD2. The length of the CDR3 is 13 residues. The V segment lost 1 base and the J segment 4 bases; nucleotides outside the gene matches: 1. Germline V lookup: CDR1 LNHNV, CDR2 YYDKDF (reference sequence). The part of the CDR3 DNA that was read is TGTGCCACCAGCAGAGGCGGGAGTTACGAG. Translating gives CATSRGGSYE. The full CDR3 is CATSRGGSYEQYF.

Worth noting for this clone: The read terminates 3 residues ahead of where the CDR3 ends, so the germline J gene completes it. The chain uses TRBV13 and TRBJ1-1, with D possibly TRBD1 on 6 matching bases. In germline, CDR1 is PRHDT, CDR2 FYEKMQ (reference sequence). The CDR3 extends over 11 amino acids. The chain's CDR3 is CASIQGQAAFF. The DNA read from the CDR3 is TGTGCCAGCATCCAGGGACAAGCG.

Concerning this clone itself: The read finishes 3 residues shy of the CDR3 end, and the germline J gene is used to complete it. V gene TRBV29-1 combines with J gene TRBJ2-4; 9 bases are a match to TRBD2. The CDR3 has 14 amino acids. The junction had 3 bases not matched to a gene; V was cut back by 0 bases and J by 6 bases. Germline CDR1 and CDR2: SQVTM and ANQGSEA. This CDR3 reads CSVEDSGGLNIQYF. The part of the CDR3 DNA that was read is TGCAGCGTTGAAGATAGCGGGGGACTAAACATT.

As to this clone: The CDR3 goes on 3 residues after the read ends, and that part is filled in from the germline J gene. The genes are TRBV19 and TRBJ2-7; D is unresolved. The CDR3 loop spans 12 amino acids. V lost 4 bases to trimming and J lost 5 bases, with 9 bases between them. In germline, CDR1 is LNHDA, CDR2 SQIVND (reference sequence). The DNA read from the CDR3 is TGTGCCAGTAGTAAGATCCGCGACGAG. It yields the protein CASSKIRDE. The entire CDR3 sequence reads CASSKIRDEQYF.

Concerning this clone: The read ends 3 residues early relative to the CDR3; the germline J gene fills the gap. The rearrangement links TRBV30 to TRBJ2-7; D is ambiguous. Trimming took off 2 bases at V and 3 bases at J, with 17 bases between the two ends. From germline, CDR1 is GTSNPN and CDR2 SVGIG (reference sequence). The CDR3 is made up of 15 amino acids. The CDR3 reads CAWSPPLVGSYEQYF. The CDR3 bases that were read are TGTGCCTGGAGTCCACCCCTTGTGGGCAGCTACGAG.

A word on this clone: The DNA ends 3 residues before the CDR3 does, and the rest of the CDR3 is filled in from the germline J gene. The rearrangement uses TRBV6-2 or TRBV6-3 and TRBJ2-1, with 8 nucleotides matching TRBD1. The germline V gene has CDR1 MNHEY and CDR2 SVGEGT. The CDR3 has 15 residues. The V and J ends lost 5 bases and 4 bases, in that order; junction bases with no gene match: 7. This CDR3 reads CASSVTGGGYNEQFF. CDR3 bases read: TGTGCCAGCAGTGTTACAGGGGGTGGGTACAATGAG.

About this clone itself: The sequence runs out 3 residues before the end of the CDR3; the remainder is reconstructed from the germline J gene. The rearrangement links TRBV2 to TRBJ2-1; 14 bases are shared with TRBD2. The J segment lost 8 bases and the V segment lost 7 bases, leaving 7 bases of the junction unmatched. CDR3 length: 15 residues. Germline assignment: CDR1 SNHLY and CDR2 FYNNEI. The CDR3 region is CASKRLAGGLDEQFF. The DNA read from the CDR3 is TGTGCCAGCAAAAGACTAGCGGGAGGGCTCGATGAG.